The 20 T cell receptor beta chains below all came from one sample that was sequenced in a study of blood T cell repertoires in COVID-19. The method was immunoSEQ multiplex PCR; TCRdb's version includes in-frame clones alone and lacks a portion of them. Of approximately 110,000 clones listed, 70% to 85% were seen once; the top ten hold roughly 0.86%. Material: peripheral blood. All receptors derive from a human donor with acute or convalescent COVID-19. The donor label of this sample is uncertain.

In this sample, this clone turned up once. V usage is TRBV18 and J usage is TRBJ2-6, with 9 bases lining up with TRBD1. Germline CDR1 is KGHSH and CDR2 is LQKENI. Trimming at V came to 4 bases and at J to 0 bases, leaving 4 bases not matched to a gene. The CDR3 covers 17 residues. The CDR3 sequence is CASSRQGVPSGANVLTF. Written as DNA, the CDR3 is TGTGCCAGCTCACGACAGGGGGTCCCCTCTGGGGCCAACGTCCTGACTTTC.

This clone has a handful of counts. The chain couples TRBV3-1 (or the pseudogene TRBV3-2) to TRBJ2-1, with 10 bases fitting TRBD2. The CDR3 length is 14 residues. J was trimmed by 4 bases and V by 5 bases; bases with no gene match: 2. Per the germline V gene, CDR1 is LGHDT and CDR2 is YNNKEL (reference sequence). CDR3 loop: CASSGLAAYNEQFF. CDR3 sequence (DNA): TGTGCCAGCAGCGGACTAGCGGCTTACAATGAGCAGTTCTTC.

The chain carries TRBV2 and TRBJ1-2, with D possibly TRBD1 on 6 matching bases. Trimming cost V 2 bases and J 4 bases, with 14 bases left between them. This CDR3 is 15 amino acids long. The germline gives CDR1 SNHLY, CDR2 FYNNEI. This chain's CDR3 is CASSETRGAVYGYTF. CDR3 DNA: TGTGCCAGCAGTGAAACCCGGGGGGCAGTCTATGGCTACACCTTC.

The chain recombines TRBV2 with TRBJ1-1, with D possibly matching TRBD1 (6 bases). V lost 6 bases, J lost 4 bases, and 12 bases lay in between. Germline V gene data show CDR1 as SNHLY and CDR2 as FYNNEI. This CDR3 comprises 13 residues. Here the CDR3 reads CASRVQGRTEAFF. In DNA form, the CDR3 reads TGTGCCAGCAGAGTACAGGGTCGCACTGAAGCTTTCTTT.

The genes are TRBV19 and TRBJ1-1, with 7 bases aligning to TRBD1. The length of the CDR3 is 16 residues. Germline-derived CDR1 and CDR2 are LNHDA and SQIVND (reference sequence). With 5 bases clipped from V and 1 base from J, the junction kept 10 bases outside the gene matches. The DNA of the CDR3 is TGTGCCAGTAGTGCGGGGACAGCTTGGAGGAACACTGAAGCTTTCTTT. The encoded protein is CASSAGTAWRNTEAFF.

A few counts support this clone. V is TRBV6-5 and J is TRBJ2-2; a possible D gene is TRBD1 (6 bases). The V end lost 6 bases, the J end lost 7 bases, and 12 bases lay between the germline ends. The V gene's germline CDR1 is MNHEY and CDR2 SVGAGI. The CDR3 sequence is 13 residues long. The CDR3 sequence: CASRAKGVGELFF. In DNA, the CDR3 is TGTGCCAGCAGAGCTAAGGGGGTCGGGGAGCTGTTTTTT.

The chain has TRBV7-2 and TRBJ1-2; D ambiguous. Germline-derived CDR1 and CDR2 are SGHTA and FQGNSA. There are 14 residues in the CDR3. The V end was cut by 5 bases, the J end by 1 base, with 11 bases between. In nucleotides, the CDR3 is TGTGCCAGCAGCCCAGTAGCGGGTAACTATGGCTACACCTTC. Translated: CASSPVAGNYGYTF.

The chain employs TRBV3-1 (or the pseudogene TRBV3-2) and TRBJ1-3; D gene ambiguous. CDR3 length: 13 amino acids. Between the trimmed V and J ends, which lost 0 bases and 5 bases, there was a span of 5 bases. CDR1 and CDR2 from the germline V gene are LGHDT and YNNKEL (reference sequence). As DNA, the CDR3 is TGTGCCAGCAGCCAAGAACTAAGAAACACCATATATTTT. Translated, it gives CASSQELRNTIYF.

The gene calls are TRBV2 and TRBJ1-2, with 9 positions matching TRBD1. The CDR3 consists of 15 residues. Germline V lookup: CDR1 SNHLY, CDR2 FYNNEI. J lost 6 bases, V lost 3 bases, and 8 bases had no gene match. The CDR3 coding sequence is TGTGCCAGCAGTGATCCGGGACAGGGCAGTAATGGCTACACCTTC. Protein product: CASSDPGQGSNGYTF.

The gene calls are TRBV12-3 or TRBV12-4 and TRBJ1-1, with D maybe TRBD1 (5 bases). There are 13 residues in the CDR3. Trimming took 7 bases from V and 4 from J, leaving 13 bases between them. CDR3 sequence: CASNQGLGTEAFF. The CDR3 nucleotides read TGTGCCAGCAACCAGGGTCTCGGCACTGAAGCTTTCTTT.

The V call is TRBV27, the J call TRBJ2-7; TRBD1 agrees at 10 bases. The CDR3 loop spans 15 amino acids. CDR1 and CDR2 from the germline V gene are MNHEY and SMNVEV (reference sequence). After removal of 4 bases from V and 4 bases from J, the junction contained 7 bases not matched to a gene. As DNA, the CDR3 is TGTGCCAGCAGTTCCCCGGGACAGGGGATTTACGAGCAGTACTTC. Residues: CASSSPGQGIYEQYF.

This sequence joins TRBV7-9 and TRBJ2-7; perhaps TRBD1 as D (5 bases). The CDR3 totals 12 residues. Germline CDR1 and CDR2: SEHNR and FQNEAQ (reference sequence). Trimming took 5 bases from V and 7 from J, leaving 12 bases between them. CDR3 region: CASSGQGWEQYF. The CDR3 region has the DNA TGTGCCAGCAGCGGGCAGGGTTGGGAGCAGTACTTC.

This clone was seen only once. The chain employs TRBV27 and TRBJ1-5, with 7 bases lining up with TRBD1. CDR1 and CDR2 (germline): MNHEY, SMNVEV (reference sequence). The CDR3 extends over 16 amino acids. Trimming cost V 0 bases and J 2 bases; bases outside gene matches: 4. CDR3 region: CASSLSRQGGNQPQHF. CDR3 nucleotides: TGTGCCAGCAGTTTATCTCGACAGGGAGGCAATCAGCCCCAGCATTTT.

This chain links TRBV5-1 with TRBJ1-4; 9 bases fit TRBD1. The CDR3 length is 14 residues. Trimming at V came to 1 base and at J to 8 bases, leaving 3 bases not matched to a gene. Looked up from germline, CDR1 is SGHRS and CDR2 is YFSETQ. The CDR3 loop reads CASSLLDRGEKLFF. CDR3 DNA: TGCGCCAGCAGCTTGCTGGACAGGGGAGAAAAACTGTTTTTT.

The chain carries TRBV15 and TRBJ1-1; no firm D call. CDR3 length: 16 residues. Germline V CDR1 and CDR2: LNHNV, YYDKDF (reference sequence). With 3 bases removed from V and 6 bases from J, the gap between germline ends came to 20 bases. The CDR3 spells CATSRARFEVDPEAFF. The CDR3 nucleotides read TGTGCCACCAGCAGGGCACGATTCGAGGTAGACCCTGAAGCTTTCTTT.

The rearrangement joins TRBV28 to TRBJ2-2; 7 positions agree with TRBD1. Trimming took 6 bases from V and 2 from J; bases not matched to a gene: 12. The CDR3 covers 17 residues. Germline CDR1 is MDHEN and CDR2 is SYDVKM. CDR3 in DNA: TGTGCCAGCAGGAGAGCGCCCAACAGGGGAAACACCGGGGAGCTGTTTTTT. Translated, it gives CASRRAPNRGNTGELFF.

The V call is TRBV9, the J call TRBJ2-6; no firm D call. V lost 2 bases and J 4 bases, leaving 22 bases between the germline ends. CDR1 and CDR2 from the germline V gene are SGDLS and YYNGEE. CDR3 length: 19 residues. CDR3 loop: CASSVFIGEFAAGANVLTF. The CDR3 coding sequence is TGTGCCAGCAGCGTCTTCATCGGAGAATTCGCTGCCGGGGCCAACGTCCTGACTTTC.

The chain recombines TRBV2 with TRBJ1-6, with 10 bases lining up with TRBD1. CDR1 is SNHLY and CDR2 is FYNNEI in the germline V gene. The CDR3 sequence is 14 residues long. Trimming at V came to 6 bases and at J to 6 bases, leaving 2 bases not matched to a gene. CDR3 DNA sequence: TGTGCCAGCAGCCGGACAGGGGGTAATTCACCCCTCCACTTT. Its translation is CASSRTGGNSPLHF.

This clone occurred many times. DNA of the CDR3: TGCGCCAGCAGCCAAGAAGGCAGGGTGTTAAATTCACCCCTCCACTTT. It specifies CASSQEGRVLNSPLHF. This rearrangement joins TRBV4-1 to TRBJ1-6; D perhaps matches TRBD1 (5 bases). V was clipped by 0 bases and J by 7 bases, with 13 bases between them. The CDR3 is made up of 16 amino acids. Germline assignment: CDR1 MGHRA and CDR2 YSYEKL.

The chain carries TRBV28 and TRBJ1-4; 10 bases fit TRBD1. CDR3 size: 19 residues. The J segment lost 10 bases and the V segment lost 1 base, leaving 18 bases of the junction unmatched. Per the germline V gene, CDR1 is MDHEN and CDR2 is SYDVKM. CDR3 sequence reads: CASSLSTRDRGLNTGKLFF. In DNA, the CDR3 is TGTGCCAGCAGTTTATCGACTCGGGACAGGGGTTTGAACACCGGAAAACTGTTTTTT.